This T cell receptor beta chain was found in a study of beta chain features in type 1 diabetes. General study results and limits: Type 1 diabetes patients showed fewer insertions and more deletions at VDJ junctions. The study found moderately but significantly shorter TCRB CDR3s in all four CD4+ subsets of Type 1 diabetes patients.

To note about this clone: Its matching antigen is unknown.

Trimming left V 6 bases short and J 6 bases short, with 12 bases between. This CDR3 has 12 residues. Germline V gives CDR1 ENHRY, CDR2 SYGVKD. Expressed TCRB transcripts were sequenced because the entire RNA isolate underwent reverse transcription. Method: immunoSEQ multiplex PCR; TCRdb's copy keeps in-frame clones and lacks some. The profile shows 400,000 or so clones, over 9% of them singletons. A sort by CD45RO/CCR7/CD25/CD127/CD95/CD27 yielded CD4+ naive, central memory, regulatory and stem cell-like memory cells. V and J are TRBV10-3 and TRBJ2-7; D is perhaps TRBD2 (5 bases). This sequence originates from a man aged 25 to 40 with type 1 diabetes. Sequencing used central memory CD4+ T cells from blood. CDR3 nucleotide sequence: TGTGCCATCAGGCCCCATGAGGGCGAGCAGTACTTC. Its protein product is CAIRPHEGEQYF.